The 18 T cell receptor beta chains reported below all come from one sample, sequenced in a study of blood T cells in healthy people across ages. Through a sample-barcoded 5' primer and a J-beta primer mix, a second PCR was run for about 6 to 12 cycles. TCRdb re-analysed the 5' RACE reads in MiXCR, keeping a single row per CDR3 protein. The sample lists roughly 1 million distinct CDR3 sequences; roughly 24% were seen once. The same sample was also studied in work on T cells of mothers and their children.

Sequences were obtained from blood. These receptors were collected from a girl aged 2-15 years in good health.

V is TRBV15 and J is TRBJ2-4, with unresolved D. The CDR3 covers 14 residues. V lost 6 bases to trimming and J lost 0 bases, with 9 bases between them. The germline gives CDR1 LNHNV, CDR2 YYDKDF (reference sequence). DNA for the CDR3: TGTGCCACCAGTAGGGCACTAGCCAAAAACATTCAGTACTTC. Translation gives CATSRALAKNIQYF.

This chain uses TRBV27 with TRBJ1-4; unclear D gene. Trimming left V 5 bases short and J 0 bases short, with 7 bases between. This CDR3 comprises 14 residues. Germline V lookup: CDR1 MNHEY, CDR2 SMNVEV (reference sequence). The CDR3 sequence is CASSPIATNEKLFF. In DNA, the CDR3 is TGTGCCAGCAGTCCAATCGCAACTAATGAAAAACTGTTTTTT. The whole variable domain, filled in from reference TRBV27 and TRBJ1-4, reads EAQVTQNPRYLITVTGKKLTVTCSQNMNHEYMSWYRQDPGLGLRQIYYSMNVEVTDKGDVPEGYKVSRKEKRNFPLILESPSPNQTSLYFCASSPIATNEKLFFGSGTQLSVL.

The V gene is TRBV12-3 or TRBV12-4, the J gene TRBJ2-1; the D gene is possibly TRBD1 (5 bases). CDR3 length equals 13 residues. V was trimmed by 2 bases and J by 12 bases, leaving 14 bases between them. The CDR3 region has the DNA TGTGCCAGCAGTTTATCGCTCTCACAGGCGCAGTTCTTC. Translating gives CASSLSLSQAQFF.

The chain has TRBV12-3 or TRBV12-4 and TRBJ2-1, with 7 bases aligning to TRBD1. With the DNA end fitting TRBJ2-5 better, the J assignment may be wrong. The CDR3 loop spans 15 amino acids. In nucleotides, the CDR3 is TGTGCCAGCAGTTTCCGGGACAGCAGTCGAGAGACCCAGTACTTC. Amino acids: CASSFRDSSRETQYF.

The chain recombines TRBV29-1 with TRBJ2-7; the D gene could be TRBD1 or TRBD2 (6 bases each). The germline V and J ends were trimmed by 7 bases and 2 bases, with 15 bases remaining between them. The CDR3 consists of 13 residues. Germline CDR1 SQVTM, CDR2 ANQGSEA. CDR3 in amino acids: CSATGTFAYEQYF. DNA for the CDR3: TGCAGCGCTACAGGGACTTTCGCCTACGAGCAGTACTTC.

There are a few counts of this clonotype. In DNA form, the CDR3 reads TGTGCCAGCAGTTATCCCGACAGGAACAATGAGCAGTTCTTC. Its protein is CASSYPDRNNEQFF. This rearrangement joins TRBV6-2 or TRBV6-3 to TRBJ2-1; TRBD1 is a possible D gene (6 bases). The CDR3 loop spans 14 amino acids. Germline-derived CDR1 and CDR2 are MNHEY and SVGEGT. V was clipped by 3 bases and J by 5 bases, with 11 bases between them.

This clonotype was seen many times. The chain is built from TRBV20-1 and TRBJ2-5, with 10 nucleotides matching TRBD2. The CDR3 has 14 residues. The germline gives CDR1 DFQATT, CDR2 SNEGSKA (reference sequence). Trimming cost V 5 bases and J 4 bases; bases outside gene matches: 7. CDR3 amino acids: CSASTGLALETQYF. As DNA, the CDR3 is TGCAGTGCTTCGACGGGACTAGCGCTAGAGACCCAGTACTTC.

In nucleotides, the CDR3 is TGCAGTGCTCCCGACAGCGATGAGCAGTTCTTC. Its protein product is CSAPDSDEQFF. The chain has TRBV20-1 and TRBJ2-1; perhaps TRBD1 as D (5 bases). Trimming took 5 bases from V and 8 from J, leaving 10 bases between them. The germline gives CDR1 DFQATT, CDR2 SNEGSKA (reference sequence). The CDR3 runs 11 residues.

This clonotype was seen only a few times. The V gene is TRBV4-3, the J gene TRBJ2-6; 8 bases fit TRBD1. The CDR3 has 19 amino acids. Germline V lookup: CDR1 LGHNA, CDR2 YSLEER. Losses at the gene ends were 4 bases for V and 2 bases for J; bases not matched to a gene: 13. The CDR3 DNA follows: TGCGCCAGCAGCCTTTCGAGGACAGGGTTGGGGGCTGGGGCCAACGTCCTGACTTTC. Encoded protein: CASSLSRTGLGAGANVLTF.

This clonotype was observed a handful of times. This chain connects TRBV20-1 to TRBJ2-7; tentatively, D is TRBD1 (5 bases). Trimming took off 2 bases at V and 6 bases at J, with 8 bases between the two ends. The germline CDR1 and CDR2 sequences are DFQATT and SNEGSKA (reference sequence). CDR3 size: 11 residues. The CDR3 DNA follows: TGCAGTGCTAGACAGGGTTTCGAGCAGTACTTC. Protein sequence: CSARQGFEQYF.

On this clonotype itself: Since no conserved phenylalanine or tryptophan closes the CDR3, a read error is the likely cause. Here the CDR3 DNA reads TGTGCCAGCAGTTACTCGATAGCGGGGGGCCAAGAGACCCAGTACCTC. This gives the protein CASSYSIAGGQETQYL. The rearrangement links TRBV6-6 to TRBJ2-5, with 10 positions matching TRBD2. This CDR3 has 16 amino acids. V lost 0 bases, J lost 1 base, and 2 bases stayed unmatched. Germline V lookup: CDR1 MNHNY, CDR2 SVGAGI (reference sequence).

The rearrangement joins TRBV7-9 to TRBJ2-5; TRBD2 aligns across 7 bases. Judging by the DNA end, TRBJ2-1 fits better; the J call may be wrong. The CDR3 is 13 residues long. Looked up from germline, CDR1 is SEHNR and CDR2 is FQNEAQ (reference sequence). In nucleotides, the CDR3 is TGTGCCAGCAGCACCGGACTAGTCAATGAGCAGTTCTTC. Its translation: CASSTGLVNEQFF.

V usage is TRBV20-1 and J usage is TRBJ2-1; no firm D call. The CDR3 has 13 amino acids. The V end lost 5 bases, the J end lost 3 bases, and 11 bases lay between the germline ends. Germline values: CDR1 DFQATT, CDR2 SNEGSKA (reference sequence). The CDR3 nucleotides read TGCAGTGCTTCAGGTCCTGACTACAATGAGCAGTTCTTC. This translates into CSASGPDYNEQFF.

The chain employs TRBV12-3 or TRBV12-4 and TRBJ1-2; no clear D gene. The CDR3 covers 15 residues. Trimming took 4 bases from V and 4 from J, leaving 16 bases between them. The CDR3 loop reads CASSWNSPILYGYTF. CDR3 coding DNA: TGTGCCAGCAGTTGGAACAGTCCCATTCTCTATGGCTACACCTTC.

The chain couples TRBV6-6 to TRBJ1-4, with D unclear. Trimming cost V 6 bases and J 8 bases, with 16 bases left between them. This CDR3 is 14 amino acids long. The germline V gene encodes CDR1 MNHNY and CDR2 SVGAGI (reference sequence). The CDR3 reads CASRPDGGFEKLFF. The CDR3 DNA sequence: TGTGCCAGCAGACCTGACGGCGGATTCGAAAAACTGTTTTTT.

The V call is TRBV7-9, the J call TRBJ2-5; TRBD1 agrees at 9 bases. The DNA end is a closer match to TRBJ2-1, so the J assignment may be wrong. The germline V gene encodes CDR1 SEHNR and CDR2 FQNEAQ (reference sequence). The length of the CDR3 is 12 residues. The CDR3 DNA sequence: TGTGCCAGCAGCAAACAGGGGGCGCAGCAGTTCTTC. Translated: CASSKQGAQQFF.

Only a few counts were recorded for this clonotype. J is TRBJ1-5 and V is TRBV20-1, with 9 bases that match TRBD1. The CDR3 length is 15 residues. Germline assignment: CDR1 DFQATT and CDR2 SNEGSKA (reference sequence). The V and J ends lost 1 base and 2 bases, in that order; junction bases with no gene match: 3. CDR3 protein: CSARARDRGNQPQHF. CDR3 in DNA: TGCAGTGCTAGAGCCCGGGACAGGGGCAATCAGCCCCAGCATTTT.

In this sample, this clonotype turned up a few times. This chain joins TRBV29-1 and TRBJ1-2, with 9 positions matching TRBD1. CDR3 size: 12 residues. The V gene's germline CDR1 is SQVTM and CDR2 ANQGSEA. Unmatched junction bases numbered 2, after V lost 7 bases and J lost 2 bases. Here the CDR3 reads CSADRGNYGYTF. The CDR3 region has the DNA TGCAGCGCTGACAGGGGGAACTATGGCTACACCTTC.